This TCR beta chain originates from a study of blood T cell repertoires in COVID-19 (dated by TCRdb to about 2020). With regard to the full study: Samples from collaborators originated in the United States, Italy and Spain and spanned both the acute and convalescent phases of COVID-19. The prospective study material was composed of cDNA or gDNA derived from T cells, B-cell-depleted T cells, or PBMCs. Deeply sampled blood TCRbeta repertoires from subjects exposed to, actively infected with, or recovered from COVID-19 were included in the dataset. The repertoires were made available in a free public database intended to serve as a resource for research on the immune response to SARS-CoV-2. Samples came from the ongoing ImmuneRACE study (first 160 participants) plus 1,254 subjects from 6 global collaborators. A de-identified subject ID, COVID-19 status, age in years and sex were almost always included in the sample metadata. Where available, HLA class I and class II types were obtained from metadata supplied by the sample provider rather than from assay-based typing. What the research found in general, with its limitations: The amount of clinical and demographic metadata varied by source and participant and was provided uncurated.

In the prospective study, participants were about 18 to 95 years old, resided in 24 geographic areas of the United States, and were enrolled through a virtual design. In the prospective study, cohorts were assigned on the basis of participant-reported clinical history obtained from a screening survey and a study questionnaire. Recovered participants in ImmuneRACE Cohort 3 were defined by two consecutive negative NP/OP PCR tests, clearance by a healthcare professional, or resolution of symptoms. Each participant in the prospective study had whole blood, serum and a nasopharyngeal or oropharyngeal swab collected by mobile phlebotomists. Prospective study participants could optionally give additional blood draws and questionnaires over an approximately two-month period. Before DNA extraction, prospective study blood samples were shipped either frozen or at room temperature. From the germline V gene (reference sequence), CDR1 is MNHNY and CDR2 is SVGAGI. The CDR3 starts with the cysteine, ends with the phenylalanine, and has 12 residues. Only CDR3 DNA remains: 36 bases, in frame from the first base. Cut back by 7 bases and 4 bases, the V and J ends lie 10 bases apart.

Points on this clone: Its target antigen remains unknown. Base qualities are not provided; no much larger clone lies one nucleotide away.

TCRbeta CDR3 regions were amplified from genomic DNA by means of the immunoSEQ Assay, a bias-controlled multiplex PCR. Concerning the study's data processing: The number of nucleated cells in each sample was estimated by amplification of reference gene primers within the assay. Sequence reads were collapsed and filtered to measure the absolute abundance of every unique TCRbeta CDR3 rearrangement. For each sample, productive Simpson clonality was calculated by taking the square root of Simpson's diversity index across productive rearrangements. TCRdb re-hosts the immuneACCESS table, in-frame sequences only. Its copies lack some clones; in the studies checked, an unresolved V gene accounts for under half of them, and the cause for the rest is not known. The DNA was the basis for D and trimming; V, J and clone size are from that table. Across this sample there are more than 150,000 clones, with approximately 82% seen only once. The leading ten clones occupy roughly 17% of the sample.

The sequence was obtained from a woman aged 45-59 years who had recovered from COVID-19. What was sequenced was PBMCs or T cells enriched from blood (not recorded which). Recombination connected TRBV6-6 to TRBJ1-2, with no confident D gene call. The encoded CDR3 is CASKAGAYGYTF. The DNA is as follows: TGTGCCAGCAAAGCCGGTGCCTATGGCTACACCTTC.